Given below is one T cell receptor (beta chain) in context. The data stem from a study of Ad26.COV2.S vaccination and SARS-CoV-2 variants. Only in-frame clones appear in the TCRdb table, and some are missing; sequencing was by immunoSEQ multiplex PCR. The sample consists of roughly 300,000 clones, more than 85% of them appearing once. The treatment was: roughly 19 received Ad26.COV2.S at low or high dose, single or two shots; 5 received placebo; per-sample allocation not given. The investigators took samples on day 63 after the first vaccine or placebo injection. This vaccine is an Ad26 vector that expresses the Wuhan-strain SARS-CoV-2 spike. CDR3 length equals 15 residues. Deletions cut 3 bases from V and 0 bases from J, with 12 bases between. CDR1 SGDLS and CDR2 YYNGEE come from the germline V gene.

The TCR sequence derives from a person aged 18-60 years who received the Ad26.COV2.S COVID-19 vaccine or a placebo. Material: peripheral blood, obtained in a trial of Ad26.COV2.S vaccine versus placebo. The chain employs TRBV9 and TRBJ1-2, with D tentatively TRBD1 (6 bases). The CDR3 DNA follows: TGTGCCAGCAGCGCAACAGGGACCCCTAACTATGGCTACACCTTC. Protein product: CASSATGTPNYGYTF.